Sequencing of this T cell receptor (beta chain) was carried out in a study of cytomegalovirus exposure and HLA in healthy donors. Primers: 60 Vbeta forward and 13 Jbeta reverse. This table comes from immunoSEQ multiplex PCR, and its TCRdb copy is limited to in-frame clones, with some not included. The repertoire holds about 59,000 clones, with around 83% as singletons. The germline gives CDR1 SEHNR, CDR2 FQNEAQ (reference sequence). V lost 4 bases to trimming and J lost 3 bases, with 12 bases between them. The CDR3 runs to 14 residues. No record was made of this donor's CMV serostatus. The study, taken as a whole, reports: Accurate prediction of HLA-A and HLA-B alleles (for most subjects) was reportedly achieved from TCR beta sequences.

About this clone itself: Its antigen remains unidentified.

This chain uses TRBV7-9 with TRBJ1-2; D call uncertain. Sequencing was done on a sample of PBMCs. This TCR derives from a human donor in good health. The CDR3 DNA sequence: TGTGCCAGCAGCTCCCTGGCGGAGTACTATGGCTACACCTTC. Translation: CASSSLAEYYGYTF.